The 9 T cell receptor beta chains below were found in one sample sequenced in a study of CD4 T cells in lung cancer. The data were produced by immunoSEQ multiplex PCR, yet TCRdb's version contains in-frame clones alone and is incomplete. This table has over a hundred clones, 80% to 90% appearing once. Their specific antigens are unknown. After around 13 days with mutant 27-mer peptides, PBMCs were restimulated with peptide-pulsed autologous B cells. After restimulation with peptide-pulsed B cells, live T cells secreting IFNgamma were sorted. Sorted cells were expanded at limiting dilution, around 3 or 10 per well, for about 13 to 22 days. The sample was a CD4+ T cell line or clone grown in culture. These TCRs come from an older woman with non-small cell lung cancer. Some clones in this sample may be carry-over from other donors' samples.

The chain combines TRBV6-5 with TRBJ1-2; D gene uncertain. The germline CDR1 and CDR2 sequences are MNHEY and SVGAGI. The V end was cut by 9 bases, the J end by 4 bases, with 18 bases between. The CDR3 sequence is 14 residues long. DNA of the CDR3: TGTGCCAGTCAGAGGACGGGCTTCCCCTATGGCTACACCTTC. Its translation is CASQRTGFPYGYTF.

The CDR3 DNA is TGTGCCAGCAGCTTGGGAGGCGGGAGGGCCTTTTTCCTCGCAGATACGCAGTATTTT. Residues: CASSLGGGRAFFLADTQYF. This chain joins TRBV5-5 and TRBJ2-3; 9 positions match TRBD2. The CDR3 sequence is 19 residues long. The V segment lost 0 bases and the J segment 4 bases; nucleotides outside the gene matches: 15. Looked up from germline, CDR1 is SGHKS and CDR2 is YYEKEE (reference sequence). The entire variable domain, with the rest obtained from reference TRBV5-5 and TRBJ2-3, is as follows: DAGVTQSPTHLIKTRGQQVTLRCSPISGHKSVSWYQQVLGQGPQFIFQYYEKEERGRGNFPDRFSARQFPNYSSELNVNALLLGDSALYLCASSLGGGRAFFLADTQYFGPGTRLTVL.

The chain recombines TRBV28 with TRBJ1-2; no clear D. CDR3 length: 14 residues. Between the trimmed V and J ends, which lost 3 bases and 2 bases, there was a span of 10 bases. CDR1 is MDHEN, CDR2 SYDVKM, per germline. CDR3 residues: CASSLNILNYGYTF. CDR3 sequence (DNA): TGTGCCAGCAGTTTGAATATCTTAAACTATGGCTACACCTTC.

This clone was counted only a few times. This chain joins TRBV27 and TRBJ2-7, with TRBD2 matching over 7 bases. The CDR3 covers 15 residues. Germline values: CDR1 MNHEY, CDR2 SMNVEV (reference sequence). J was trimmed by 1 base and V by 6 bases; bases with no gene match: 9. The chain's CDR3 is CASRPGGPGSYEQYF. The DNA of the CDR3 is TGTGCCAGCAGGCCGGGGGGTCCAGGATCCTACGAGCAGTACTTC.

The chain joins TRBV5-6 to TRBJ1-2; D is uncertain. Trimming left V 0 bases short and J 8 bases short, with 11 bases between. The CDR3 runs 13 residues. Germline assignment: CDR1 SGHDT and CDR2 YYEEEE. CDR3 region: CASSLAEARGYTF. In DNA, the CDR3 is TGTGCCAGCAGCTTGGCCGAGGCTAGGGGCTACACCTTC. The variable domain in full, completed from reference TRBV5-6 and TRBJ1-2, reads DAGVTQSPTHLIKTRGQQVTLRCSPKSGHDTVSWYQQALGQGPQFIFQYYEEEERQRGNFPDRFSGHQFPNYSSELNVNALLLGDSALYLCASSLAEARGYTFGSGTRLTVV.

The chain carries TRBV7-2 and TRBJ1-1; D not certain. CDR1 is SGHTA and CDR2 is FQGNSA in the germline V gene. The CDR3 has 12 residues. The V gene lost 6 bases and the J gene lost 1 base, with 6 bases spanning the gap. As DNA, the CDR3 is TGTGCCAGCAGTAAGGGGAACACTGAAGCTTTCTTT. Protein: CASSKGNTEAFF.

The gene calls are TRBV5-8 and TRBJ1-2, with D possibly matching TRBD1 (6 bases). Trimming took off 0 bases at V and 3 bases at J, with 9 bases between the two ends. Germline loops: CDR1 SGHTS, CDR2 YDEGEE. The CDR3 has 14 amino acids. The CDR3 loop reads CASSLGTDYYGYTF. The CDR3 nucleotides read TGTGCCAGCAGCTTGGGGACAGACTACTATGGCTACACCTTC.

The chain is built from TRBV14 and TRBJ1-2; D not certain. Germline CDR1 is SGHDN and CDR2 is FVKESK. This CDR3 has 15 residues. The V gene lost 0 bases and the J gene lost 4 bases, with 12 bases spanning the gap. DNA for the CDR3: TGTGCCAGCAGCCAAGATTCGGGGAGTTCCTATGGCTACACCTTC. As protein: CASSQDSGSSYGYTF.

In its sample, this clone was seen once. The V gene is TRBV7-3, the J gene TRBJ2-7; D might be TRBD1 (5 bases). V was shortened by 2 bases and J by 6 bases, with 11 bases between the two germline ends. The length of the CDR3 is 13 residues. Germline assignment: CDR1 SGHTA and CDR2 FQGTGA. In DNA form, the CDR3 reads TGTGCCAGCAGCTTAGGGTTCCAGGGCGAGCAGTACTTC. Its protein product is CASSLGFQGEQYF.